The T cell receptor beta chain under discussion was sequenced for a study of T cells in Graves' hyperthyroidism and ophthalmopathy (dated by TCRdb to the late 2010s). Broadly, across the study: Peripheral blood was collected at initial diagnosis, before any treatment. To identify distinguishing TCR V-J signatures, a discovery cohort of about a hundred patients was used, comprising some 43 with Graves' ophthalmopathy and roughly 60 with stable Graves' hyperthyroidism. An independent validation cohort of some 18 hyperthyroidism patients and over 15 patients who later progressed to ophthalmopathy tested prospective prediction of ophthalmopathy. The 75 to 100 discovery patients were randomly split 7:3 into training and test sets. In about 6 Graves' hyperthyroidism patients, the study also compared T-cell repertoires from thyroid tissue with T-cell repertoires from blood. After blood sampling, hyperthyroidism patients were treated with methimazole at a starting dose of 30 mg daily, and ophthalmopathy patients were treated with high-dose intravenous methylprednisolone. The paper reports TCR Vbeta CDR3 sequencing of approximately 140 peripheral blood samples: some 41 ophthalmopathy, under 80 hyperthyroidism and around 17 progressor patients. Paper-wide results and their limitations: No statistical method was used to fix the sample size in advance, and group allocation was not hidden from the investigators. In cross-validation, a model built on a 13 V-J signature told ophthalmopathy apart from stable hyperthyroidism with under 90% sensitivity and roughly 81% specificity, and in testing the same model reached 80%/75%. Blood samples also contained most of the expanded thyroid clonotypes (frequency above 0.001), which suggests that blood repertoires may reflect thyroid immune responses. In validation, the model predicted progression to ophthalmopathy with approximately 69% sensitivity and approximately 74% specificity, a median of around 6.6 months before onset.

Many counts were recorded for this clonotype. The antigen it binds to is not known. No quality values exist for individual bases; no much larger clone is one base distant. Hyperthyroidism patients were newly diagnosed, with disease duration under 2 months, and aged 18 to 65 years. Exclusion was applied to patients with uncontrolled infections, other autoimmune diseases, pregnancy or lactation. Diagnoses were based on clinical symptoms, serum thyroxine and TRAb, thyroid ultrasound and orbital computed tomography. Blood from progressor patients was collected at the time of first diagnosis with hyperthyroidism, before any ophthalmopathy symptoms had appeared. Ficoll-Paque density gradient centrifugation was used to isolate PBMCs from approximately 11 ml of fresh peripheral blood. Progressor patients were defined as those initially diagnosed with Graves' hyperthyroidism in whom ophthalmopathy developed during follow-up. Total RNA was extracted using Trizol reagent, and RNA quality was assessed on an Agilent 2100 Bioanalyzer.

TCR beta CDR3 regions were amplified from RNA transcripts. A first-round RT-PCR of the TCR CDR3 used the HTBI primer set with the Qiagen OneStep RT-PCR kit. Libraries were constructed in a second round of multiplex PCR, after which size selection and purification were carried out. Sequencing of the libraries was done on an Illumina HiSeq2000 using paired-end 100 bp reads. The paper's data handling went like this. SOAPnuke was used to process the raw data, throwing out any read that contained adapters or uncalled bases, had a mean Phred below 15, or lacked an exact constant-primer or identifier match. High-quality paired reads were merged with COPE v1.2.5, and unique nucleotide sequences were defined as clonotypes. MiTCR v1.1 was used to align the clonotypes against IMGT TRBV, TRBD and TRBJ reference segments. The analysis was restricted to V-J combinations with a frequency above 0.0001, which together covered around 99% of the repertoires. A TCS score was defined as the ratio between F50 (clonal expansion) and ExV (chaos), using BLOSUM62-based TCRdist between CDR3 peptides within each V-J. Welch's t-statistics and random forest reduced around 510 V-J features to roughly 13, which were used in a naive Bayes classifier (R e1071). The raw public data were reprocessed by TCRdb itself: fastp quality trimming at Q25, MiXCR clonotype calling, in-frame beta chains only. Each entry merges the rows of one CDR3 protein and shows their most common DNA and genes. The V and J calls follow TCRdb's processing rather than the paper's. The sample yields 280,000 or so distinct CDR3 sequences; roughly 15% were counted once. The ten largest clones represent over 25% of the sample.

Per the germline V gene, MGHRA is the CDR1 and YSYEKL is the CDR2. From the cysteine up to the phenylalanine, the CDR3 has a length of 17 residues. The kept DNA is CDR3 alone, 51 bases in frame from the first base. V was cut back by 0 bases and J by 5 bases, leaving a gap of 20 bases between them. The source of this sequence is a woman in her forties or fifties with Graves' hyperthyroidism that later progressed to Graves' ophthalmopathy. The V and J genes are TRBV4-1 and TRBJ2-7; TRBD1 is a possible D gene, resting on 6 matching bases. Input material: blood. The nucleotide sequence is given as TGCGCCAGCAGCCAAGATCGAGGGGCAACAGGGTGGCACGAGCAGTACTTC. It codes for CASSQDRGATGWHEQYF.